Detailed here is one T cell receptor (beta chain). Its antigen is as yet unknown. The CDR3 does not end in the conserved phenylalanine or tryptophan, so this is likely a read error. A sample-barcoded 5' primer and a J-beta primer mix were used in a second PCR of roughly 6 to 11 cycles. Every molecule of cDNA carried a tag from a template-switch adaptor with 12 random nucleotides. One entry per CDR3 protein results from TCRdb running MiXCR on the 5' RACE reads. The sample has 1.5 million to 2 million distinct CDR3 sequences; 28% are singletons. This sample stems from a study of blood T cells in healthy people across ages. The CDR3 extends over 13 amino acids. Unmatched junction bases numbered 6, after V lost 8 bases and J lost 8 bases. Per germline, CDR1 ENHRY and CDR2 SYGVKD. Findings and caveats of the study: For the donors, CMV status was unknown and possibly confounded expanded clonotype changes. There were more naive CD4+ cells and higher diversity in long-lived donors than in aged donors.

Drawn from each donor were around 9.1 milliliters of peripheral blood. Sequenced input: blood. The TCR comes from a woman in her twenties or thirties in good health. The chain uses TRBV10-3 and TRBJ1-6, with 7 bases that match TRBD1. The CDR3 sequence: CAIRGQVDSPLHV. CDR3 DNA sequence: TGTGCCATCCGAGGACAGGTGGATTCACCCCTCCACGTT.